This T cell receptor beta chain was retrieved from a study of beta chain features in type 1 diabetes. The germline V gene has CDR1 SGDLS and CDR2 YYNGEE. This CDR3 contains 14 residues. V lost 1 base, J lost 0 bases, and 6 bases lay in between. As regards this clone: What it recognizes is unknown.

The whole isolated RNA underwent reverse transcription, so sequencing captured expressed TCRB transcripts. Method: immunoSEQ multiplex PCR; TCRdb's copy keeps in-frame clones and lacks some. There are about 360,000 clones in the sample; roughly 12% occur only once, and roughly 0.015% lies in the top ten. Every donor had blood drawn once into heparin, roughly 0.11 L on average. Broader study findings: Across all four CD4+ subsets, people with type 1 diabetes showed modestly shorter TCRB CDR3s.

The sequenced sample was naive CD4+ T cells from blood. The TCR originated in a man younger than 35 in good health. This chain links TRBV9 with TRBJ2-3, with a tentative D call TRBD1 (6 bases). This chain's CDR3 is CASSVTGSTDTQYF. The CDR3 region has the DNA TGTGCCAGCAGCGTAACAGGGAGCACAGATACGCAGTATTTT.